Listed below are T cell receptor beta chains from one sample, sequenced in a study of STAT3 mutations in large granular lymphocyte leukemia. Profiling relied on immunoSEQ multiplex PCR, and the TCRdb table lists in-frame clones only, not all of them. The sample consists of some 2,000 clones, roughly 60% of them appearing once. Sequencing input: peripheral blood mononuclear cells. The receptor set was obtained from a man aged 55 to 70 with T-cell large granular lymphocyte leukemia. Some clones in this sample may be carry-over from other donors' samples. Each CDR3 is given with its conserved first and last residue. The D gene is left open where the match is weak. Some rows have no size entry. The others give once, few or many, or a class for an expanded clone.

TRBJ1-1,-,TRBV7-9,-,TGTGCCAGCAGCTTTCTACGTTCGGGAGTCGCTGAAGCTTTCTTT,CASSFLRSGVAEAFF
TRBJ2-6,large,TRBV7-9,-,TGTGCCAGCAGCCCTAGAGTTTCTGGGGCCAACGTCCTGACTTTC,CASSPRVSGANVLTF
TRBJ2-5,-,TRBV30,-,TGTGCCTGGAGTCAAACAGGGCTACAAGAGACCCAGTACTTC,CAWSQTGLQETQYF
TRBJ1-5,-,TRBV19,-,TGTGCCAGTAGTAAGCAGGGCAATCAGCCCCAGCATTTT,CASSKQGNQPQHF
TRBJ1-6,-,TRBV5-4,-,TGTGCCAGCAGCTTGGGGTTAGGCAGTTCACCCCTCCACTTT,CASSLGLGSSPLHF
TRBJ1-2,-,TRBV10-3,-,TGTGCCATCAGTGACCCGAGCAGGGGCTCGGTCTATGGCTACACCTTC,CAISDPSRGSVYGYTF
TRBJ1-1,-,TRBV7-9,-,TGTGCCAGCAGCCTCCGCAGGACGGTGGACACTGAAGCTTTCTTT,CASSLRRTVDTEAFF
TRBJ1-6,-,TRBV6-6,-,TGTGCCAGCAGTTACAAACCCGGCGGTTATAATTCACCCCTCCACTTT,CASSYKPGGYNSPLHF
TRBJ2-7,few,TRBV7-9,-,TGTGCCAGCAGCTTAGTGGAATCCCACGAGCAGTACTTC,CASSLVESHEQYF
TRBJ1-3,-,TRBV30,-,TGTGCCTTAGGACAGAGCGGAAACACCATATATTTT,CALGQSGNTIYF
TRBJ2-7,few,TRBV4-2,TRBD2,TGTGCCAGCAGCCCACTGAGCGGGGTCTACGAGCAGTACTTC,CASSPLSGVYEQYF
TRBJ2-3,-,TRBV18,TRBD1,TGTGCCAGCTCACCAGAAGACAGGGGGGAAGATACGCAGTATTTT,CASSPEDRGEDTQYF
TRBJ2-7,few,TRBV6-6,TRBD2,TGTGCCAGCAGCGAACCCCAACTAGCGGGGGCCGACGAGCAGTACTTC,CASSEPQLAGADEQYF
TRBJ2-7,-,TRBV4-3,TRBD1,TGCGCCAGCAGCCAAGATCCCCGGACAGGGGAGGCCCACTACGAGCAGTACTTC,CASSQDPRTGEAHYEQYF
TRBJ2-7,-,TRBV30,TRBD1,TGTGCCTGGTCTACCGGGACAGGGTCCTACGAGCAGTACTTC,CAWSTGTGSYEQYF
TRBJ2-3,-,TRBV23-1,-,TGCGCCCGAGCAGCCGGGACACCCACAGATACGCAGTATTTT,CARAAGTPTDTQYF
TRBJ2-5,-,TRBV29-1,-,TGCAGCGTTGAAGAGGGGGAAGAGACCCAGTACTTC,CSVEEGEETQYF
TRBJ1-2,few,TRBV6-6,-,TGTGCCAGCATCAAGGCGGGCAGTAGCTATGGCTACACCTTC,CASIKAGSSYGYTF
TRBJ2-5,once,TRBV5-1,TRBD2,TGCGCCAGCAGCTTGGAGTCTAGCGGGGGGATGCAGACCCAGTACTTC,CASSLESSGGMQTQYF
TRBJ2-7,few,TRBV5-4,TRBD2,TGTGCCAGCAGCTTGACGGGACTAAACTACGAGCAGTACTTC,CASSLTGLNYEQYF
TRBJ2-7,-,TRBV5-1,-,TGCGCCAGCAGCTCCTCAACCTCCTACGAGCAGTACTTC,CASSSSTSYEQYF
TRBJ1-4,-,TRBV5-1,-,TGCGCCAGCAGCCTCGGACAGACCGACGGCGAAAAACTGTTTTTT,CASSLGQTDGEKLFF
TRBJ2-7,few,TRBV5-1,-,TGCGCCAGCAGCTTGGCCCTGGATGTCGAGCAGTACTTC,CASSLALDVEQYF
TRBJ2-3,-,TRBV7-9,TRBD1,TGTGCCAGCAGCGCGACAGGGTCGGCAGATACGCAGTATTTT,CASSATGSADTQYF
TRBJ1-6,few,TRBV5-1,-,TGCGCCAGCAGCCCCCTGCCAGACACGGGTTCACCCCTCCACTTT,CASSPLPDTGSPLHF
TRBJ2-7,few,TRBV18,-,TGTGCCAGCTCACCCGAGCCGTTTGAGCAGTACTTC,CASSPEPFEQYF
TRBJ1-1,few,TRBV6-6,-,TGTGCCAGTAAAAGGGGAGCGAACACTGAAGCTTTCTTT,CASKRGANTEAFF
TRBJ2-3,-,TRBV5-1,-,TGCGCCAGCAGCTGGGAGGGGGCAGATACGCAGTATTTT,CASSWEGADTQYF
TRBJ2-5,-,TRBV5-1,TRBD2,TGCGCCAGCACCGGGACTAGCGGGGGAGGGACCCAGTACTTC,CASTGTSGGGTQYF
TRBJ2-5,-,TRBV30,TRBD2,TGTGCCTGGAGTACGGGACTAGGGGGGACCCAGTACTTC,CAWSTGLGGTQYF
TRBJ2-7,-,TRBV28,-,TGTGCCAGCAGTCGGCCCGGTTACGAGCAGTACTTC,CASSRPGYEQYF
TRBJ2-7,-,TRBV4-1,-,TGCGCCAGCAGCCAAGTTCCAGTCCCAGGGGAGCAGTACTTC,CASSQVPVPGEQYF